The rows below give T cell receptor beta chains drawn from one sample of a study of control samples from healthy donors and cancer patients. The method was immunoSEQ multiplex PCR; TCRdb's version includes in-frame clones alone and lacks a portion of them. This sample carries roughly 45,000 clones, approximately 86% of them seen once, and the ten largest clones take less than 3.5%. The sample taken for sequencing was PBMCs. All receptors come from a woman in her 50s with lung cancer. The conserved cysteine and the conserved F or W are not part of the CDR3 here.

j_gene	v_gene	CDR3aa
TRBJ1-1	TRBV7-6	ASSLKRNTEAF
TRBJ2-7	TRBV19	ASSIGSTFGYEQY
TRBJ2-3	TRBV19	ASSKGPGLAGFTDTQY
TRBJ1-2	TRBV29-1	SVESPQTGGNPYGYT
TRBJ2-5	TRBV6-5	ASSFEGRLQETQY
TRBJ1-3	TRBV18	ASSYGTGGSGNTIY
TRBJ1-1	TRBV6-2/TRBV6-3	ASSFQGGGTEAF
TRBJ1-1	TRBV6-5	ASSYSGGDTEAF
TRBJ1-1	TRBV5-1	ASSYSGVRNTEAF
TRBJ1-2	TRBV15	ATSGPGTAGGYGYT
TRBJ1-1	TRBV6-2/TRBV6-3	ASSDRVNTEAF
TRBJ2-5	TRBV6-2/TRBV6-3	ASSSPGGAEKTQY
TRBJ1-1	TRBV29-1	SVSKVPEAF
TRBJ1-2	TRBV4-3	ASSQDKLRFGGYT
TRBJ1-2	TRBV6-5	ASSNRGHNYGYT
TRBJ2-1	TRBV6-5	ASSHGEGFEQF
TRBJ2-1	TRBV15	ATSRDQGGYNEQF
TRBJ1-2	TRBV11-2	ASSLTATVNNYGYT
TRBJ2-1	TRBV5-1	ASSSDGTRTYNEQF
TRBJ2-2	TRBV11-3	ASSLDIAVWNTGELF
TRBJ1-6	TRBV5-1	ASSSRQGANSPLH
TRBJ1-3	TRBV10-3	AISEPTGHSGNTIY
TRBJ2-1	TRBV28	ASSFSGEGEQF
TRBJ2-2	TRBV29-1	SVVQNLNTGELF
TRBJ2-3	TRBV11-2	ASSLVAGTGTDTQY
TRBJ2-5	TRBV14	ASSQSSGFQETQY
TRBJ2-7	TRBV5-6	ASSKGQGADEQY
TRBJ1-1	TRBV5-1	ASSRDGQGRTEAF
TRBJ2-1	TRBV9	ASSAEGEQF
TRBJ2-7	TRBV7-6	ASSFGALSSYEQY